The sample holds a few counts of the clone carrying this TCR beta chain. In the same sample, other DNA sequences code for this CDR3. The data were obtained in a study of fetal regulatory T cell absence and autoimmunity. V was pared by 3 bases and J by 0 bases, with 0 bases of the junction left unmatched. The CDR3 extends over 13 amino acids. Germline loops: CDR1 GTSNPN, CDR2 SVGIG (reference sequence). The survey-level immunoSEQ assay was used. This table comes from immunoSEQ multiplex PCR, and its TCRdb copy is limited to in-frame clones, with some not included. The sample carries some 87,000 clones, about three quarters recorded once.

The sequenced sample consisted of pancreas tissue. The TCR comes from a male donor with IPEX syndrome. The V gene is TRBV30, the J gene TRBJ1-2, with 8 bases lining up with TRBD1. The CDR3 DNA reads TGTGCCTGGAGACAGGGGGCTAACTATGGCTACACCTTC. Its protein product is CAWRQGANYGYTF.